This TCR beta chain emerged from a study of T cell responses to AZD1222 COVID-19 vaccine. Assay used: immunoSEQ multiplex PCR; TCRdb lists only in-frame clones, some missing. This sample carries about 42,000 clones, around 89% of them seen once, and the ten largest clones take around 25%. The CDR3 extends over 14 amino acids. The ends were cut back, 0 bases at V and 6 bases at J, with 10 bases in the middle. Per the germline V gene, CDR1 is SEHNR and CDR2 is FQNEAQ (reference sequence). The sample consisted of peripheral blood, taken 28 days after the second AZD1222 dose. This chain links TRBV7-9 with TRBJ2-3; tentatively, D is TRBD2 (7 bases). The TCR sequence derives from an adult who received the AZD1222 COVID-19 vaccine. The CDR3 loop is CASSLAGGHDTQYF. In DNA form, the CDR3 reads TGTGCCAGCAGCTTAGCGGGGGGGCACGATACGCAGTATTTT.